This T cell receptor (beta chain) originates from a study of cytomegalovirus exposure and HLA in healthy donors. This clone has only one observation. Its target is unknown. Per the germline V gene, CDR1 is GTSNPN and CDR2 is SVGIG (reference sequence). The length of the CDR3 is 16 residues. PCR was performed using 60 Vbeta and 13 Jbeta primers. The method was immunoSEQ multiplex PCR; TCRdb's version includes in-frame clones alone and lacks a portion of them. The sample includes 180,000 or so clones, around four fifths of them seen just once. Every donor was a healthy person donating bone marrow. Study-wide results and caveats: In a later analysis, a missense DCLRE1C variant was linked to TCR beta V- and J-gene trimming. The authors excluded some V segments, including TRBV6-2 and TRBV6-3, as indistinguishable. A later analysis, which compared TCR beta chains of equal frequency, found the HLA-associated ones more clonally expanded.

The sequence was obtained from a female donor in good health and CMV-seronegative. The sequenced material came from PBMCs. This chain joins TRBV30 and TRBJ2-5, with TRBD2 identical over 8 bases. The end of the DNA is better explained by TRBJ2-7, so the J call may be wrong. This chain's CDR3 is CAWSVPGGGMAYEQYF. CDR3 bases: TGTGCCTGGAGTGTACCGGGAGGGGGAATGGCCTACGAGCAGTACTTC.